This T cell receptor (beta chain) was observed in a study of T cells after yellow fever vaccination. This clonotype appeared a few times. What it binds is not known. The study, taken as a whole, reports: A small proportion of clonotypes was detected in both the CD4 and CD8 compartments. Most primary-vaccination clones recurred post-booster (roughly 96% CD4, about 87% CD8).

Using its own MiXCR run on the 5' RACE reads, TCRdb lists one record per CDR3 protein. The data contain approximately 120,000 distinct CDR3 sequences, about 7% of them singletons. The CDR3 sequence is 15 residues long. V was pared by 6 bases and J by 5 bases, with 17 bases between. The germline gives CDR1 SGHTA, CDR2 FQGNSA. The chain recombines TRBV7-2 with TRBJ2-4, with D perhaps TRBD2 (5 bases). The TCR originated in a man aged 18 to 35 who received the YFV17D yellow fever vaccine. The sample in question was CD4+ T cells sorted from PBMCs, obtained 9 to 10 days after the first yellow fever vaccination. For the CDR3, the DNA is TGTGCCAGCAGGAGGACCGGGAAGCCGGAAAACATTCAGTACTTC. It encodes CASRRTGKPENIQYF.